The 6 T cell receptor beta chains reported below all come from one sample, sequenced in a study of cytomegalovirus exposure and HLA in healthy donors. Primers included in the PCR were 60 Vbeta and 13 Jbeta primers. Generated by immunoSEQ multiplex PCR, the TCRdb table keeps only in-frame clones and is missing some. The data contain around 140,000 clones, 50% to 75% of them seen just once; the ten biggest clones take up 2.4%. Material for sequencing was PBMCs. These receptor sequences come from a woman aged 40 to 49 in good health and CMV-seronegative.

This chain connects TRBV28 to TRBJ1-2, with 10 bases identical to TRBD1. The V gene's germline CDR1 is MDHEN and CDR2 SYDVKM. V was pared by 6 bases and J by 8 bases, with 12 bases of the junction left unmatched. This CDR3 region has 15 residues. In DNA form, the CDR3 reads TGTGCCAGCAGCTTCCGGGACAGGGGTTACAAAGGCTACACCTTC. It specifies CASSFRDRGYKGYTF.

The chain uses TRBV7-7 and TRBJ2-1; TRBD1 agrees at 9 bases. The germline V gene has CDR1 SSHAT and CDR2 FNYEAQ (reference sequence). The CDR3 is 15 amino acids. V was clipped by 1 base and J by 4 bases; unmatched bases: 2. In DNA, the CDR3 is TGTGCCAGCAGCTTAGGGGACAGGGTTTACAATGAGCAGTTCTTC. The encoded protein is CASSLGDRVYNEQFF.

This chain connects TRBV6-1 to TRBJ1-6; possible D gene TRBD1, 5 bases. Germline loops: CDR1 MNHNS, CDR2 SASEGT. The ends were cut back, 5 bases at V and 8 bases at J, with 16 bases in the middle. CDR3 length: 15 amino acids. The CDR3 sequence is CASSRTGVGDSPLHF. CDR3 coding DNA: TGTGCCAGCAGTAGGACGGGGGTGGGGGATTCACCCCTCCACTTT.

This clone was found once. The chain joins TRBV10-3 to TRBJ1-1; no definite D call. The V end was cut by 10 bases, the J end by 3 bases, with 21 bases between. In germline, CDR1 is ENHRY, CDR2 SYGVKD. This CDR3 has 15 amino acids. This chain's CDR3 is CATQSGGGSDTEAFF. The CDR3 DNA reads TGTGCCACCCAGTCCGGAGGAGGGTCGGACACTGAAGCTTTCTTT.

V gene TRBV2 combines with J gene TRBJ1-4; possibly TRBD1 for D (5 bases). Germline V gene lookup returns CDR1 SNHLY and CDR2 FYNNEI. The CDR3 is 14 residues long. V gave up 7 bases and J gave up 6 bases, with 15 bases separating them. The CDR3 reads CASTAGGEDEKLFF. CDR3 DNA: TGTGCCAGCACCGCCGGGGGTGAGGATGAAAAACTGTTTTTT.

V is TRBV6-6 and J is TRBJ1-3; 8 bases agree with TRBD1. The CDR3 has 15 amino acids. V trimming: 7 bases; J trimming: 3 bases; junction bases outside the gene matches: 8. Germline lookup yields CDR1 MNHNY and CDR2 SVGAGI (reference sequence). As DNA, the CDR3 is TGTGCCAGCAAGGGCAGGGGGCATGGTGGAAACACCATATATTTT. Translation: CASKGRGHGGNTIYF.